One and the same sample provided the 25 T cell receptor beta chains below, sequenced in a study of shared clonotypes between healthy human individuals. The table came from immunoSEQ multiplex PCR; TCRdb's copy has only in-frame clones and leaves some out. The table includes about 2 million clones, about 95% detected once. CD8 cells regarded as naive lacked CD45RO, were positively chosen for CCR7, and omitted terminally differentiated effector memory CD45RA+ cells. The specimen sequenced was naive CD8+ T cells sorted from blood. Receptors originate from a young man in good health.

This rearrangement joins TRBV28 to TRBJ1-5; D is uncertain. V lost 10 bases and J 0 bases, leaving 19 bases between the germline ends. Germline V lookup: CDR1 MDHEN, CDR2 SYDVKM. The CDR3 loop spans 16 amino acids. DNA of the CDR3: TGTGCCACTTCGGACCAGGAGGTCCATAGCAATCAGCCCCAGCATTTT. Protein product: CATSDQEVHSNQPQHF.

The chain is built from TRBV4-1 and TRBJ1-3; D is unresolved. V was cut by 0 bases and J by 0 bases, with 12 bases left in between. The CDR3 covers 17 residues. CDR1 and CDR2 from the germline V gene are MGHRA and YSYEKL. For the CDR3, the DNA is TGCGCCAGCAGCCAAGATCGATACAGCCTCTCTGGAAACACCATATATTTT. It encodes CASSQDRYSLSGNTIYF.

The chain employs TRBV4-3 and TRBJ2-1, with a tentative D call TRBD2 (6 bases). CDR3 length: 16 amino acids. Germline V CDR1 and CDR2: LGHNA, YSLEER. With 4 bases removed from V and 8 bases from J, the gap between germline ends came to 21 bases. The CDR3 is CASSPSRDFTGDEQFF. The CDR3 nucleotides are TGCGCCAGCAGCCCCTCCCGGGACTTTACGGGGGATGAGCAGTTCTTC.

The J gene is TRBJ2-7, the V gene TRBV9, with D possibly being TRBD1 or TRBD2 (5 bases each). The CDR3 extends over 16 amino acids. The V end lost 2 bases, the J end lost 0 bases, and 15 bases lay between the germline ends. CDR1 and CDR2 (germline): SGDLS, YYNGEE. As DNA, the CDR3 is TGTGCCAGCAGCGTGGGGGTCGGGGCTTCCTCCTACGAGCAGTACTTC. Encoded protein: CASSVGVGASSYEQYF.

The V call is TRBV4-3, the J call TRBJ2-1; 11 nucleotides align to TRBD2. The CDR3 length is 17 residues. V trimming: 3 bases; J trimming: 5 bases; junction bases outside the gene matches: 9. Germline CDR1 LGHNA, CDR2 YSLEER. CDR3 sequence reads: CASSQLVAGGPNNEQFF. In DNA form, the CDR3 reads TGCGCCAGCAGCCAGCTTGTAGCGGGAGGGCCTAACAATGAGCAGTTCTTC.

This sequence joins TRBV5-1 and TRBJ2-2; 9 positions agree with TRBD2. CDR1 and CDR2 from the germline V gene are SGHRS and YFSETQ. The CDR3 runs 17 residues. Trimming removed 1 base from V and 0 bases from J; junction bases left unmatched: 4. The CDR3 reads CASSLQRGDSNTGELFF. The CDR3 DNA sequence: TGCGCCAGCAGCTTGCAGCGGGGGGACTCGAACACCGGGGAGCTGTTTTTT.

The chain recombines TRBV5-6 with TRBJ2-3; 12 nucleotides align to TRBD2. The length of the CDR3 is 16 residues. The germline V gene has CDR1 SGHDT and CDR2 YYEEEE. V trimming: 4 bases; J trimming: 4 bases; junction bases outside the gene matches: 7. Here the CDR3 reads CASSLPSGGASDTQYF. The DNA for the CDR3 is TGTGCCAGCAGCCTCCCTAGCGGGGGGGCCTCAGATACGCAGTATTTT.

Points on this clone: The sample holds other DNA sequences that translate to the same CDR3. V and J are TRBV7-3 and TRBJ2-7, with 8 nucleotides matching TRBD2. CDR3 length equals 14 residues. Losses at the gene ends were 1 base for V and 1 base for J; bases not matched to a gene: 0. Germline V gene data show CDR1 as SGHTA and CDR2 as FQGTGA. In nucleotides, the CDR3 is TGTGCCAGCAGCTTAAGCGGGGGGTCCTACGAGCAGTACTTC. Protein: CASSLSGGSYEQYF.

V is TRBV7-6 and J is TRBJ1-6; TRBD1 aligns across 8 bases. CDR1 is SGHVS, CDR2 FNYEAQ, per germline. CDR3 length: 13 amino acids. V was pared by 5 bases and J by 10 bases, with 4 bases of the junction left unmatched. CDR3 nucleotide sequence: TGTGCCAGCAGCCCCACAGGGGGATCACCCCTCCACTTT. This codes for CASSPTGGSPLHF. Supplemented by reference TRBV7-6 and TRBJ1-6, the full variable domain reads GAGVSQSPRYKVTKRGQDVALRCDPISGHVSLYWYRQALGQGPEFLTYFNYEAQQDKSGLPNDRFSAERPEGSISTLTIQRTEQRDSAMYRCASSPTGGSPLHFGNGTRLTVT.

The CDR3 DNA sequence: TGTGCCAGCAGCTCCCGAACCCCAGGAACTGAAGCTTTCTTT. Translating it yields CASSSRTPGTEAFF. This chain joins TRBV13 and TRBJ1-1; D unclear. Germline V gives CDR1 PRHDT, CDR2 FYEKMQ (reference sequence). The CDR3 spans 14 residues. V dropped 4 bases and J dropped 5 bases, with 14 bases sitting between them.

The CDR3 coding sequence is TGTGCCAGCAGCTTATACGAGCAGTACTTC. Amino acid sequence: CASSLYEQYF. This rearrangement joins TRBV7-8 to TRBJ2-7; D not certain. Trimming shortened V by 2 bases and J by 4 bases, and 0 bases separated the two germline ends. This CDR3 is 10 amino acids long. Germline lookup yields CDR1 SGHVS and CDR2 FQNEAQ.

The chain uses TRBV21-1 and TRBJ1-1. TRBV21-1 is a documented pseudogene. CDR3 length equals 15 residues. The CDR3 loop reads CASSKGDLMNTEAFF. The CDR3 DNA reads TGTGCCAGCAGCAAAGGGGACCTAATGAACACTGAAGCTTTCTTT.

This chain connects TRBV7-2 to TRBJ2-5; D unclear. With 4 bases removed from V and 1 base from J, the gap between germline ends came to 16 bases. Germline values: CDR1 SGHTA, CDR2 FQGNSA. This CDR3 is built from 16 residues. CDR3 sequence: CASSSLYSPSQETQYF. CDR3 coding DNA: TGTGCCAGCAGCTCCCTTTATTCTCCGTCCCAAGAGACCCAGTACTTC.

CDR3 sequence (DNA): TGTGCCAGCAGTACCATCAGTAGCACAGATACGCAGTATTTT. As protein: CASSTISSTDTQYF. The rearrangement uses TRBV27 and TRBJ2-3; D gene uncertain. Germline CDR1 is MNHEY and CDR2 is SMNVEV (reference sequence). This CDR3 region has 14 residues. V lost 5 bases and J 0 bases, leaving 9 bases between the germline ends.

This clone was recorded once. This chain uses TRBV4-1 with TRBJ2-1; 8 bases are shared with TRBD2. Trimming cost V 2 bases and J 8 bases; bases outside gene matches: 8. The CDR3 runs 15 residues. Germline V CDR1 and CDR2: MGHRA, YSYEKL. The CDR3 coding sequence is TGCGCCAGCAGCCAACTCGGGGGGGCTCTTGATGAGCAGTTCTTC. Its protein product is CASSQLGGALDEQFF.

The genes are TRBV6-5 and TRBJ1-2; D perhaps matches TRBD1 (5 bases). Trimming removed 2 bases at V and 5 bases at J, with 15 bases between. CDR3 length equals 15 residues. CDR1 MNHEY and CDR2 SVGAGI come from the germline V gene. CDR3 bases: TGTGCCAGCAGTTACACCGGGGACGGAGCTTATGGCTACACCTTC. Its translation is CASSYTGDGAYGYTF.

The CDR3 sequence: CASSQGFSSSYEQYF. The CDR3 region has the DNA TGTGCCAGCAGCCAAGGGTTCTCGAGCTCCTACGAGCAGTACTTC. The chain combines TRBV14 with TRBJ2-7; D call uncertain. Trimming left V 1 base short and J 0 bases short, with 10 bases between. The CDR3 length is 15 residues. CDR1 is SGHDN, CDR2 FVKESK, per germline.

This clone was seen a single time. The rearrangement links TRBV15 to TRBJ2-3; possibly TRBD2 for D (5 bases). Germline V lookup: CDR1 LNHNV, CDR2 YYDKDF (reference sequence). V gave up 0 bases and J gave up 3 bases, with 19 bases separating them. This CDR3 spans 18 amino acids. This CDR3 is CATSRDRILAGGTDTQYF. As DNA, the CDR3 is TGTGCCACCAGCAGAGATCGGATACTGGCGGGCGGTACAGATACGCAGTATTTT.

A remark on this clone: Different DNA sequences within this sample yield the same CDR3. The rearrangement links TRBV29-1 to TRBJ1-1; D ambiguous. Germline V gene sequence: CDR1 SQVTM, CDR2 ANQGSEA. The CDR3 consists of 10 residues. The ends were cut back, 5 bases at V and 5 bases at J, with 6 bases in the middle. CDR3 nucleotide sequence: TGCAGCGTTCTAGGGACTGAAGCTTTCTTT. Protein sequence: CSVLGTEAFF.

Worth noting for this clone: One end of the junction fails to match germline, which may point to a read error. The rearrangement links TRBV6-1 to TRBJ1-5, with TRBD1 as a possible D gene (5 bases). CDR1 is MNHNS, CDR2 SASEGT, per germline. CDR3 length: 13 amino acids. CDR3 protein: CASSEGGDLPEGF. In DNA, the CDR3 is TGTGCCAGCAGTGAAGGGGGGGACCTCCCGGAGGGTTTT.

The chain is built from TRBV7-9 and TRBJ2-5, with 9 bases fitting TRBD2. Germline-derived CDR1 and CDR2 are SEHNR and FQNEAQ (reference sequence). The CDR3 contains 17 residues. V was clipped by 3 bases and J by 5 bases; unmatched bases: 13. The CDR3: CASSLSLGGGARETQYF. For the CDR3, the DNA is TGTGCCAGCAGCTTGAGCCTAGGCGGGGGGGCCCGTGAGACCCAGTACTTC.

This clone was counted once. V and J are TRBV4-2 and TRBJ2-3; D gene ambiguous. Looked up from germline, CDR1 is LGHNA and CDR2 is YNFKEQ. With 0 bases removed from V and 5 bases from J, the gap between germline ends came to 3 bases. This CDR3 is 12 amino acids long. The CDR3 here is CASSQDRDTQYF. The CDR3, as DNA: TGTGCCAGCAGCCAAGATAGAGATACGCAGTATTTT.

The chain carries TRBV7-9 and TRBJ1-1, with unresolved D. Trimming took 2 bases from V and 1 from J, leaving 11 bases between them. The CDR3 has 15 amino acids. Germline V CDR1 and CDR2: SEHNR, FQNEAQ (reference sequence). DNA for the CDR3: TGTGCCAGCAGCTTATTACCCGGGAAGAACACTGAAGCTTTCTTT. It encodes CASSLLPGKNTEAFF.

The V call is TRBV5-6, the J call TRBJ2-2; possibly TRBD1 for D (6 bases). The germline gives CDR1 SGHDT, CDR2 YYEEEE. The CDR3 length is 15 residues. V gave up 0 bases and J gave up 7 bases, with 13 bases separating them. This CDR3 is CASSLVQGPGGELFF. DNA of the CDR3: TGTGCCAGCAGCTTGGTGCAGGGGCCGGGCGGGGAGCTGTTTTTT.

A remark on this clone: Within the sample, other DNA sequences also encode this same CDR3. The gene calls are TRBV27 and TRBJ1-1; 7 bases are shared with TRBD1. This CDR3 has 13 amino acids. Germline assignment: CDR1 MNHEY and CDR2 SMNVEV (reference sequence). The ends lost 5 bases at V and 3 bases at J; junction bases unmatched: 3. Written as DNA, the CDR3 is TGTGCCAGCAGTCCAACAGGGGACACTGAAGCTTTCTTT. Translating it yields CASSPTGDTEAFF.